These T cell receptor beta chains were read from a single sample in a study of T cell changes during pregnancy in multiple sclerosis. Libraries were prepared by immunoSEQ multiplex PCR; TCRdb keeps only in-frame clonotypes and omits some of them. The sample shows 70,000 or so clones, under 95% of them seen only once. The sequenced sample was peripheral blood, obtained in the third trimester of pregnancy. Every receptor here comes from a female donor with multiple sclerosis, enrolled in a pregnancy study. The conserved cysteine and the conserved F or W are not part of the CDR3 here. Fields, in order: CDR3 protein, V gene, J gene.

AISDSFGGGNYGYT,TRBV10-3,TRBJ1-2
ASSSDSHTEAF,TRBV11-1,TRBJ1-1
ASNQGGPHNTGELF,TRBV5-6,TRBJ2-2
ASSLESGVLVYGYT,TRBV5-1,TRBJ1-2
ASSQETGGGETQY,TRBV4-2,TRBJ2-5
ASSAGPGGVYGYT,TRBV19,TRBJ1-2
ASSLSGVPYNEQF,TRBV19,TRBJ2-1
ASTPGGRPYEQY,TRBV7-8,TRBJ2-7
ASSLSPHGAGNEQF,TRBV4-3,TRBJ2-1
ASSSRGFGNTIY,TRBV6-6,TRBJ1-3
ASSPTPKQGTGNTIY,TRBV5-1,TRBJ1-3
ASSANRGRSGNTIY,TRBV7-9,TRBJ1-3
ASSPDRGPTEAF,TRBV7-3,TRBJ1-1
ASSAPDSSYYYEQY,TRBV6-1,TRBJ2-7
ASSLIGAGRAYGYT,TRBV7-3,TRBJ1-2
ASSLARSRGAAHDTQY,TRBV5-4,TRBJ2-3
ASSFGGAANYGYT,TRBV7-2,TRBJ1-2
ATGGGQGSPTNEKLF,TRBV10-3,TRBJ1-4
ASRSDSTEAF,TRBV7-2,TRBJ1-1
ASSVGGEVSYNEQF,TRBV9,TRBJ2-1
ASSRQSAGANYGYT,TRBV18,TRBJ1-2
ASSLGLAVWNEQF,TRBV7-2,TRBJ2-1
ASSDSQNTGELF,TRBV6-4,TRBJ2-2